Listed below are T cell receptor beta chains from one sample, sequenced in a study of cytomegalovirus exposure and HLA in healthy donors. Generated by immunoSEQ multiplex PCR, the TCRdb table keeps only in-frame clones and is missing some. The table has roughly 120,000 clones, roughly 90% seen once; the top ten hold about 2%. The specimen sequenced was PBMCs. These receptors all come from a young woman in good health and CMV-seronegative. CDR3s include the opening cysteine and the closing phenylalanine or tryptophan. D genes are given only for firm matches. A row's size may be missing; if present it is once, few, many or a size class.

NA	TRBD1	TRBV28	TRBJ1-4	TGTGCCAGCAGACAATCGGGGACAGGGGATGAAAAACTGTTTTTT	CASRQSGTGDEKLFF
NA	TRBD2	TRBV6-4	TRBJ2-1	TGTGCCAGCAGTGAGGAAGCGGGAGAATACAATGAGCAGTTCTTC	CASSEEAGEYNEQFF
NA	NA	TRBV12-5	TRBJ1-1	TGTGCTAGTGGGACAGGTATGAACACTGAAGCTTTCTTT	CASGTGMNTEAFF
NA	NA	TRBV6-1	TRBJ2-2	TGTGCCAGCAGTGAATTCCCCGGGAAGGGCAGCGATACCGGGGAGCTGTTTTTT	CASSEFPGKGSDTGELFF
NA	NA	TRBV28	TRBJ2-1	TGTGCCAGCAGTTTGCCAGCGGTGGATGAGCAGTTCTTC	CASSLPAVDEQFF
NA	NA	TRBV28	TRBJ1-2	TGTGCCAGCAGTTTGTCACCGGGGGGCAATGGCTACACCTTC	CASSLSPGGNGYTF
NA	NA	TRBV2	TRBJ2-3	TGTGCCAGCGGGGCAGGGGGGCCCGCCGATACGCAGTATTTT	CASGAGGPADTQYF
once	TRBD2	TRBV28	TRBJ2-2	TGTGCCAGCTTAAGGGCGGGAGTCAACACCGGGGAGCTGTTTTTT	CASLRAGVNTGELFF
NA	NA	TRBV30	TRBJ2-7	TGTGCCTGGAGTGGAAACTCCGGGGGCTACGAGCAGTACTTC	CAWSGNSGGYEQYF
once	TRBD2	TRBV27	TRBJ2-3	TGTGCCAGCAGTTTAACTAGCGGGAGAAACACAGATACGCAGTATTTT	CASSLTSGRNTDTQYF
NA	NA	TRBV30	TRBJ2-7	TGTGCCTGGACCCGACGGACAGTGACCTACGAGCAGTACTTC	CAWTRRTVTYEQYF
NA	TRBD1	TRBV5-1	TRBJ1-2	TGCGCCAGCAATAGGGGACAGGGATACTATGGCTACACCTTC	CASNRGQGYYGYTF
NA	TRBD1	TRBV4-3	TRBJ2-2	TGCGCCAGCAGCCCCGGGACAGACTTCACCGGGGAGCTGTTTTTT	CASSPGTDFTGELFF
NA	NA	TRBV28	TRBJ2-7	TGTGCCAGCAGTTTTCCCCAGGGGCCACACTACGAGCAGTACTTC	CASSFPQGPHYEQYF
NA	NA	TRBV2	TRBJ1-5	TGTGCCAGCAGTATGACAGATATTCAGCCCCAGCATTTT	CASSMTDIQPQHF
NA	NA	TRBV5-1	TRBJ2-5	TGCGCCAGCAGCTTTACCGGGACTGGGTTTGGGGAGACCCAGTACTTC	CASSFTGTGFGETQYF
NA	NA	TRBV29-1	TRBJ1-1	TGCAGCGTTGAGGAGGACAGAGCTGAAGCTTTCTTT	CSVEEDRAEAFF
NA	TRBD2	TRBV29-1	TRBJ2-1	TGCAGCGTTGCGGGACTATACAATGACAATGAGCAGTTCTTC	CSVAGLYNDNEQFF
NA	NA	TRBV30	TRBJ2-1	TGTGCCTGGAGTACTAGCCTTGAGCAGTTCTTC	CAWSTSLEQFF
NA	NA	TRBV5-4	TRBJ1-6	TGTGCCAGCAGCGCAGATAATTCACCCCTCCACTTT	CASSADNSPLHF
NA	NA	TRBV9	TRBJ2-3	TGTGCCAGCAGCGTAGGTCGCTCCGACAGGACAGATACGCAGTATTTT	CASSVGRSDRTDTQYF
NA	TRBD1	TRBV5-1	TRBJ2-3	TGCGCCAGCAGCGACGGGACAGGGATTGGCACAGATACGCAGTATTTT	CASSDGTGIGTDTQYF
NA	NA	TRBV27	TRBJ1-2	TGTGCCAGCAGTTTATCAGGGGATCATGGCTACACCTTC	CASSLSGDHGYTF
NA	TRBD2	TRBV27	TRBJ2-2	TGTGCCAGCAGTGGAGTGACTAGCGGGAGGCCCGGGGAGCTGTTTTTT	CASSGVTSGRPGELFF
once	TRBD2	TRBV9	TRBJ2-1	TGTGCCAGCAGCCTTAGCGGGAGCTCCTACAATGAGCAGTTCTTC	CASSLSGSSYNEQFF
NA	NA	TRBV28	TRBJ1-1	TGTGCCAGCACCACTGCAAGGAGGGGTTGGGGTGAAGCTTTCTTT	CASTTARRGWGEAFF
NA	TRBD1	TRBV20-1	TRBJ2-1	TGCAGTGCTATTAGGGGGCCCCAGTTCTTC	CSAIRGPQFF
NA	NA	TRBV12-5	TRBJ1-2	TGTGCTAGTGGTTCGGGGGGCGTGGGGGCCTATGGCTACACCTTC	CASGSGGVGAYGYTF
NA	NA	TRBV6-5	TRBJ2-5	TGTGCCATCAGGCTATGGAACCACGAGGGTGAGACCCAGTACTTC	CAIRLWNHEGETQYF
NA	NA	TRBV6-1	TRBJ1-1	TGTGCCAGCATCCGAGGGTTAGGGAAAGCTTTCTTT	CASIRGLGKAFF
NA	TRBD1	TRBV19	TRBJ2-7	TGTGCCAGTACCTCAGGGACAGGGACCTACGAGCAGTACTTC	CASTSGTGTYEQYF
NA	TRBD1	TRBV5-1	TRBJ1-2	TGCGCCAGCAGCTTGGTCGTGGGACAGGGATTTGAGAACACCTTC	CASSLVVGQGFENTF
few	NA	TRBV28	TRBJ1-5	TGTGCCAGCAGTGTGACAGGCTATCAGCCCCAGCATTTT	CASSVTGYQPQHF
few	NA	TRBV28	TRBJ2-3	TGTGCCAGCAGTTTTGGGGCTAGCGGCACAGATACGCAGTATTTT	CASSFGASGTDTQYF
NA	NA	TRBV27	TRBJ2-3	TGTGCCAGCAGCCCCTGGCCTACCGGGTTGAGGCAGCGGGGCACAGATACGCAGTATTTT	CASSPWPTGLRQRGTDTQYF
NA	NA	TRBV28	TRBJ1-1	TGTGCCAGCGTGGGGCAGGGGAACACTGAAGCTTTCTTT	CASVGQGNTEAFF
once	NA	TRBV27	TRBJ1-2	TGTGCCAGCAGTTTCGGACAGAACTATGGCTACACCTTC	CASSFGQNYGYTF
NA	NA	TRBV27	TRBJ2-3	TGTGCCAGCAGCCAGGGGAGGGGGTGGGTCACAGATACGCAGTATTTT	CASSQGRGWVTDTQYF
NA	TRBD1	TRBV2	TRBJ2-7	TGTGCCAGCAGAGCAATACCGGGACAGGGCCGGAACGAGCAGTACTTC	CASRAIPGQGRNEQYF